This TCR beta chain was identified during a study of blood T cell repertoires in COVID-19. Study details: Acute and convalescent COVID-19 samples came from the United States, Italy and Spain. PBMCs, B-cell-depleted T cells, or T cells provided the cDNA or gDNA that made up the material.

Under the authors' procedure: Quantification of nucleated cells was approximated via reference gene primer amplification. This table comes from immunoSEQ multiplex PCR, and its TCRdb copy is limited to in-frame clones, with some not included. V and J calls and clone size follow that table, whereas D and trimming were derived from the DNA. Of 120,000 or so clones listed, 86% were seen once; the top ten hold about 4.5%. In regard to this clone: Germline and junction disagree at one end, which may indicate a read error.

The CDR3 covers 14 residues. CDR1 is LNHDA and CDR2 is SQIVND in the germline V gene (reference sequence). This clonotype originated in a man aged 40-55 years with acute or convalescent COVID-19. This sequence joins TRBV19 and TRBJ2-7, with a weak D call TRBD2 (6 bases). The specimen was peripheral blood. The chain's CDR3 is CASSMVGGDYGQYF. In DNA, the CDR3 is TGTGCCAGTAGTATGGTGGGGGGAGACTACGGGCAGTACTTC.